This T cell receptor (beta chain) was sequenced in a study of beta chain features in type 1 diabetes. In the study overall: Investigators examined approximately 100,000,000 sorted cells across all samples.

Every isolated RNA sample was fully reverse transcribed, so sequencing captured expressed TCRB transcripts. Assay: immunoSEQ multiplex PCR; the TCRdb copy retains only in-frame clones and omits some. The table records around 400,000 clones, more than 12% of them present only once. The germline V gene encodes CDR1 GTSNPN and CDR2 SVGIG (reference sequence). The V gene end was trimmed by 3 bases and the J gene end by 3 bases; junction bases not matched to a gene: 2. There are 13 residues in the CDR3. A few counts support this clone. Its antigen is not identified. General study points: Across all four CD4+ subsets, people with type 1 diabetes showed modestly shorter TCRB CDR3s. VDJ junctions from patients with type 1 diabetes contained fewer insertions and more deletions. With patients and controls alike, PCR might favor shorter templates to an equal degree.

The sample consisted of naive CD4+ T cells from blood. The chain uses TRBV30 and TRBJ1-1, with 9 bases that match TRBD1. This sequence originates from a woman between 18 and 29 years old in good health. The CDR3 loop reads CAWRGQGYTEAFF. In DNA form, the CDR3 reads TGTGCCTGGAGAGGACAGGGGTACACTGAAGCTTTCTTT.